Each of the 14 T cell receptor beta chains below was sequenced from the same sample in a study of response to subunit inactivated influenza vaccine. MiXCR, applied by TCRdb to the RT-PCR reads, yields one record per CDR3 protein. The repertoire includes 610,000 or so distinct CDR3 sequences, about 15% of them detected once, and around 10% sits in the top ten. The sample consisted of PBMCs from blood, taken roughly 12 days after vaccination. The receptors originated from a man aged 45-60 years who received an inactivated influenza vaccine.

The rearrangement links TRBV4-3 to TRBJ1-4; D gene ambiguous. The CDR3 length is 14 residues. The ends were cut back, 0 bases at V and 4 bases at J, with 6 bases in the middle. Germline V gives CDR1 LGHNA, CDR2 YSLEER. In DNA form, the CDR3 reads TGCGCCAGCAGCCAAGACAGTTATAATGAAAAACTGTTTTTT. This encodes CASSQDSYNEKLFF.

The sample holds a few counts of this clonotype. The chain carries TRBV4-1 and TRBJ2-2; no definite D call. Trimming removed 4 bases from V and 1 base from J, with 16 bases in between. Germline V gene data show CDR1 as MGHRA and CDR2 as YSYEKL. The CDR3 has 17 residues. The CDR3 protein is CASSPGSKAVNTGELFF. The CDR3 bases are TGCGCCAGCAGCCCCGGAAGCAAGGCAGTGAACACCGGGGAGCTGTTTTTT.

Only a few counts were recorded for this clonotype. The CDR3 DNA reads TGCGCCTGCGGGACAGGGTTCGCGAACACCGGGGAGCTGTTTTTT. Protein product: CACGTGFANTGELFF. The J gene is TRBJ2-2, the V gene TRBV5-1, with 9 bases fitting TRBD1. The CDR3 spans 15 residues. Germline V gene lookup returns CDR1 SGHRS and CDR2 YFSETQ. J lost 0 bases, V lost 10 bases, and 7 bases had no gene match.

The chain has TRBV29-1 and TRBJ2-5; 8 positions agree with TRBD1. Germline V gene data show CDR1 as SQVTM and CDR2 as ANQGSEA. The CDR3 sequence is 13 residues long. With 7 bases clipped from V and 5 bases from J, the junction kept 9 bases outside the gene matches. CDR3 amino acids: CSARTGSGETQYF. The CDR3, as DNA: TGCAGCGCCAGGACAGGGTCTGGGGAGACCCAGTACTTC.

The rearrangement links TRBV7-2 to TRBJ2-3; no firm D call. Germline V gene sequence: CDR1 SGHTA, CDR2 FQGNSA. The CDR3 spans 14 residues. Trimming shortened V by 0 bases and J by 10 bases, and 14 bases separated the two germline ends. This CDR3 reads CASSLARYGLAQYF. CDR3 bases: TGTGCCAGCAGCTTAGCGCGGTACGGCTTAGCGCAGTATTTT.

This clonotype occurred a few times. The chain employs TRBV4-3 and TRBJ1-5, with TRBD1 as a possible D gene (5 bases). The germline V gene has CDR1 LGHNA and CDR2 YSLEER. This CDR3 is built from 14 residues. Trimming took off 0 bases at V and 4 bases at J, with 7 bases between the two ends. The CDR3 DNA sequence: TGCGCCAGCAGCCAAGACTGGGGGAATCAGCCCCAGCATTTT. Translated, it gives CASSQDWGNQPQHF.

This clonotype was seen more than once but under ten times. The chain uses TRBV12-3 or TRBV12-4 and TRBJ2-1; unclear D gene. The CDR3 contains 14 residues. Trimming stripped 0 bases from V and 6 bases from J, with 9 bases between. The CDR3 DNA follows: TGTGCCAGCAGTTTAGCGCACATTCGCAATGAGCAGTTCTTC. Translation: CASSLAHIRNEQFF.

In this sample, this clonotype turned up a few times. The rearrangement uses TRBV7-3 and TRBJ2-3, with 9 bases matching TRBD2. The CDR3 runs to 17 residues. Germline CDR1 SGHTA, CDR2 FQGTGA. The V segment lost 5 bases and the J segment 0 bases; nucleotides outside the gene matches: 9. As DNA, the CDR3 is TGTGCCAGCAGCGAAGGGACTAGCCCTTTTAGCACAGATACGCAGTATTTT. As protein: CASSEGTSPFSTDTQYF.

The V gene is TRBV6-1, the J gene TRBJ2-2; D gene ambiguous. Germline V lookup: CDR1 MNHNS, CDR2 SASEGT. Between the trimmed V and J ends, which lost 4 bases and 2 bases, there was a span of 11 bases. This CDR3 region has 15 residues. CDR3 nucleotide sequence: TGTGCCAGCAGTGCCCAAGTGACAAACACCGGGGAGCTGTTTTTT. Translating gives CASSAQVTNTGELFF.

This clonotype was counted ten times or more. The rearrangement uses TRBV24-1 and TRBJ2-3, with D perhaps matching TRBD2 (6 bases). V gave up 7 bases and J gave up 3 bases, with 13 bases separating them. This CDR3 contains 14 residues. The germline V gene encodes CDR1 KGHDR and CDR2 SFDVKD. DNA for the CDR3: TGTGCCACCAGCGCGGGAACTTGGACAGATACGCAGTATTTT. Translation: CATSAGTWTDTQYF.

Only a few counts were recorded for this clonotype. CDR3 loop: CSVRGDSLGYEQYF. The CDR3, as DNA: TGCAGCGTCCGGGGGGACAGCCTTGGGTACGAGCAGTACTTC. The rearrangement uses TRBV29-1 and TRBJ2-7; D is tentatively TRBD1 or TRBD2 (7 bases each). V was shortened by 6 bases and J by 4 bases, with 19 bases between the two germline ends. The CDR3 sequence is 14 residues long. Germline loops: CDR1 SQVTM, CDR2 ANQGSEA.

V and J are TRBV20-1 and TRBJ2-7; D is unclear. The CDR3 sequence is 18 residues long. In germline, CDR1 is DFQATT, CDR2 SNEGSKA (reference sequence). Trimming took off 3 bases at V and 0 bases at J, with 24 bases between the two ends. CDR3 nucleotides: TGCAGTGCTAGGCACCCAATCTCTTCCGGCCCGAGCTCCTACGAGCAGTACTTC. This encodes CSARHPISSGPSSYEQYF.

This clonotype appeared a few times. In DNA, the CDR3 is TGTGCCAGCAGCCTCGGGATCGCATACACAGATACGCAGTATTTT. Protein product: CASSLGIAYTDTQYF. The chain links TRBV7-2 to TRBJ2-3; D perhaps matches TRBD2 (5 bases). The CDR3 extends over 15 amino acids. V lost 5 bases and J 2 bases, leaving 14 bases between the germline ends. In germline, CDR1 is SGHTA, CDR2 FQGNSA.

The chain combines TRBV15 with TRBJ1-4; D not certain. The germline gives CDR1 LNHNV, CDR2 YYDKDF (reference sequence). Trimming stripped 1 base from V and 8 bases from J, with 14 bases between. The CDR3 loop spans 15 amino acids. The CDR3 nucleotides are TGTGCCACCAGCAGAGCTCCGGGCAAAGAGGAAAAACTGTTTTTT. Protein product: CATSRAPGKEEKLFF.